This T cell receptor beta chain was documented in a study of shared clonotypes between healthy human individuals. Running of the assay took place at deep level. Measured with immunoSEQ multiplex PCR; TCRdb has only the in-frame clones, and not every one. The repertoire holds about 2 million clones, with 90% to 95% as singletons. V was cut by 4 bases and J by 9 bases, with 13 bases left in between. The CDR3 extends over 13 amino acids. Germline CDR1 reads SGHNT; CDR2 reads YENEEA. The sample taken for sequencing was naive CD4+ T cells sorted from blood. Subset in this sample: CD45RA+ positively selected. The chain recombines TRBV11-3 with TRBJ2-1, with D uncertain. The receptor was isolated from a man younger than 30 in good health. CDR3 sequence reads: CASSSRLRGEQFF. CDR3 nucleotide sequence: TGTGCCAGCAGCTCCCGACTCCGCGGTGAGCAGTTCTTC.